A single sample is the source of the 30 T cell receptor beta chains below, sequenced in a study of blood T cell repertoires in COVID-19. Sequenced by immunoSEQ multiplex PCR; TCRdb stores in-frame clones only, minus some. The table records approximately 240,000 clones, 80% to 90% of them present only once. What was sequenced was peripheral blood. These receptors were taken from a man aged 50 or older who had recovered from COVID-19.

The rearrangement links TRBV27 to TRBJ2-3; maybe TRBD2 (7 bases). V was pared by 3 bases and J by 0 bases, with 13 bases between. The CDR3 has 16 amino acids. Germline loops: CDR1 MNHEY, CDR2 SMNVEV (reference sequence). The CDR3 is CASSFDSGTSTDTQYF. CDR3 bases: TGTGCCAGCAGTTTTGACAGCGGGACAAGCACAGATACGCAGTATTTT.

The chain joins TRBV13 to TRBJ2-5, with D possibly being TRBD2 (6 bases). CDR3 size: 14 residues. V lost 5 bases, J lost 5 bases, and 15 bases lay in between. Germline loops: CDR1 PRHDT, CDR2 FYEKMQ (reference sequence). CDR3 in DNA: TGTGCCAGCAGCCCCAGGGCGGGAAGGGAGACCCAGTACTTC. Protein product: CASSPRAGRETQYF.

This clone was picked up a small number of times. The chain combines TRBV11-2 with TRBJ1-1; 10 bases line up with TRBD1. The germline V gene has CDR1 SGHAT and CDR2 FQNNGV. The CDR3 consists of 13 residues. Trimming took 5 bases from V and 8 from J; bases not matched to a gene: 5. CDR3 sequence (DNA): TGTGCCAGCAGCCCAGACAGGGGGCGCGAAGCTTTCTTT. Encoded protein: CASSPDRGREAFF.

The chain is built from TRBV5-1 and TRBJ2-7; 9 nucleotides align to TRBD1. Per germline, CDR1 SGHRS and CDR2 YFSETQ. Losses at the gene ends were 2 bases for V and 2 bases for J; bases not matched to a gene: 8. CDR3 length: 16 residues. The CDR3 sequence is CASSLTGGTSTYEQYF. The CDR3, as DNA: TGCGCCAGCAGCTTAACAGGGGGCACCTCTACCTACGAGCAGTACTTC.

The chain employs TRBV14 and TRBJ2-1; TRBD2 matches at 10 bases. CDR3 length: 19 amino acids. The germline V gene encodes CDR1 SGHDN and CDR2 FVKESK. Trimming at V came to 0 bases and at J to 7 bases, leaving 15 bases not matched to a gene. In DNA, the CDR3 is TGTGCCAGCAGCCAAGAGCCCCGATCTCTAGCGGGAGATTTTAATGAGCAGTTCTTC. Amino acids: CASSQEPRSLAGDFNEQFF. Full variable domain (outside the CDR3, taken from reference TRBV14 and TRBJ2-1): EAGVTQFPSHSVIEKGQTVTLRCDPISGHDNLYWYRRVMGKEIKFLLHFVKESKQDESGMPNNRFLAERTGGTYSTLKVQPAELEDSGVYFCASSQEPRSLAGDFNEQFFGPGTRLTVL.

This clone was picked up a small number of times. V is TRBV5-1 and J is TRBJ1-6; D may be TRBD1 (6 bases). Germline V lookup: CDR1 SGHRS, CDR2 YFSETQ. Trimming shortened V by 5 bases and J by 0 bases, and 12 bases separated the two germline ends. The CDR3 totals 16 residues. The DNA of the CDR3 is TGCGCCAGCAGACGAACAGGGAGCTCCTATAATTCACCCCTCCACTTT. This sequence encodes CASRRTGSSYNSPLHF.

This chain links TRBV28 with TRBJ1-2, with D possibly being TRBD1 (6 bases). With 10 bases removed from V and 4 bases from J, the gap between germline ends came to 16 bases. From germline, CDR1 is MDHEN and CDR2 SYDVKM. The CDR3 length is 13 residues. CDR3 in amino acids: CATHLTGFYGYTF. The CDR3 nucleotides are TGTGCCACCCACTTAACAGGGTTCTATGGCTACACCTTC.

The sample holds a few counts of this clone. The V and J genes are TRBV7-6 and TRBJ2-2; D ambiguous. Between the trimmed V and J ends, which lost 1 base and 1 base, there was a span of 4 bases. CDR3 length: 14 residues. CDR1 is SGHVS, CDR2 FNYEAQ, per germline. The CDR3 region has the DNA TGTGCCAGCAGCTTAGGACAGAACACCGGGGAGCTGTTTTTT. It codes for CASSLGQNTGELFF.

This chain links TRBV28 with TRBJ2-7; D may be TRBD2 (6 bases). The V gene lost 3 bases and the J gene lost 1 base, with 10 bases spanning the gap. The CDR3 is made up of 14 amino acids. CDR1 is MDHEN, CDR2 SYDVKM, per germline. CDR3 region: CASSFGGLSYEQYF. The CDR3 DNA is TGTGCCAGCAGTTTTGGGGGGTTGTCCTACGAGCAGTACTTC.

The chain recombines TRBV2 with TRBJ2-5; 7 positions agree with TRBD1. CDR3 size: 14 residues. Unmatched junction bases numbered 7, after V lost 6 bases and J lost 3 bases. Germline CDR1 and CDR2: SNHLY and FYNNEI. Here the CDR3 reads CASRYRDREETQYF. CDR3 coding DNA: TGTGCCAGCAGATACCGGGACAGAGAAGAGACCCAGTACTTC.

The rearrangement joins TRBV7-2 to TRBJ1-2, with TRBD1 identical over 10 bases. Trimming removed 5 bases from V and 8 bases from J; junction bases left unmatched: 5. The germline gives CDR1 SGHTA, CDR2 FQGNSA. The CDR3 loop spans 13 amino acids. CDR3 DNA: TGTGCCAGCAGCCGGGACAGGGGTGAGGGCTACACCTTC. Translated, it gives CASSRDRGEGYTF.

This clone showed up just a few times. The rearrangement joins TRBV9 to TRBJ2-5; D is perhaps TRBD1 (6 bases). Germline-derived CDR1 and CDR2 are SGDLS and YYNGEE. The length of the CDR3 is 15 residues. The V end was cut by 4 bases, the J end by 0 bases, with 13 bases between. The CDR3 region has the DNA TGTGCCAGCAGCCGGACAGATGGGTACCAAGAGACCCAGTACTTC. This sequence encodes CASSRTDGYQETQYF. Full variable domain (missing parts from reference TRBV9 and TRBJ2-5): DSGVTQTPKHLITATGQRVTLRCSPRSGDLSVYWYQQSLDQGLQFLIQYYNGEERAKGNILERFSAQQFPDLHSELNLSSLELGDSALYFCASSRTDGYQETQYFGPGTRLLVL.

The genes are TRBV7-9 and TRBJ1-2, with D unclear. This CDR3 has 14 residues. Per the germline V gene, CDR1 is SEHNR and CDR2 is FQNEAQ (reference sequence). The ends were cut back, 10 bases at V and 7 bases at J, with 22 bases in the middle. CDR3 sequence reads: CATLREVLGGGYTF. The DNA for the CDR3 is TGTGCCACCCTTAGGGAGGTACTGGGTGGTGGCTACACCTTC. Drawing the rest from reference TRBV7-9 and TRBJ1-2, the complete variable domain is DTGVSQNPRHKITKRGQNVTFRCDPISEHNRLYWYRQTLGQGPEFLTYFQNEAQLEKSRLLSDRFSAERPKGSFSTLEIQRTEQGDSAMYLCATLREVLGGGYTFGSGTRLTVV.

Only one count was recorded for this clone. The rearrangement uses TRBV28 and TRBJ1-3, with D unclear. The CDR3 consists of 12 residues. The V gene lost 5 bases and the J gene lost 3 bases, with 5 bases spanning the gap. Per the germline V gene, CDR1 is MDHEN and CDR2 is SYDVKM. Here the CDR3 reads CASSTGGNTIYF. CDR3 coding DNA: TGTGCCAGCAGTACGGGTGGAAACACCATATATTTT.

The gene calls are TRBV28 and TRBJ2-3, with TRBD2 matching over 11 bases. J gave up 5 bases and V 5 bases, and 9 bases lay outside the gene matches. This CDR3 region has 16 residues. The V gene's germline CDR1 is MDHEN and CDR2 SYDVKM. As DNA, the CDR3 is TGTGCCAGCAGTCACCCCCTTAGCGGGAGGGGAGATACGCAGTATTTT. This sequence encodes CASSHPLSGRGDTQYF.

This chain connects TRBV30 to TRBJ2-7; D may be TRBD1 (5 bases). Trimming shortened V by 0 bases and J by 0 bases, and 15 bases separated the two germline ends. Germline V gene data show CDR1 as GTSNPN and CDR2 as SVGIG (reference sequence). This CDR3 comprises 16 residues. CDR3 sequence reads: CAWSVRREGVSYEQYF. In nucleotides, the CDR3 is TGTGCCTGGAGTGTACGTAGGGAAGGGGTCTCCTACGAGCAGTACTTC.

The chain is built from TRBV12-3 or TRBV12-4 and TRBJ2-2; no clear D. V lost 6 bases to trimming and J lost 8 bases, with 10 bases between them. This CDR3 is built from 12 residues. CDR3 amino acids: CASRKTRGELFF. The CDR3 nucleotides are TGTGCCAGCAGAAAGACACGAGGGGAGCTGTTTTTT.

The chain combines TRBV27 with TRBJ2-7, with 11 bases matching TRBD2. Unmatched junction bases numbered 5, after V lost 4 bases and J lost 3 bases. The CDR3 has 15 amino acids. CDR1 and CDR2 (germline): MNHEY, SMNVEV (reference sequence). The CDR3 DNA reads as TGTGCCAGCAGTTCGAGACTAGCGGGATTCTACGAGCAGTACTTC. It encodes CASSSRLAGFYEQYF.

The chain combines TRBV7-9 with TRBJ2-7; D perhaps matches TRBD2 (5 bases). This CDR3 is built from 15 residues. The germline V gene has CDR1 SEHNR and CDR2 FQNEAQ (reference sequence). Trimming cost V 2 bases and J 1 base, with 12 bases left between them. CDR3 sequence: CASSLIGSGSYEQYF. The CDR3 region has the DNA TGTGCCAGCAGCTTAATCGGCAGCGGATCCTACGAGCAGTACTTC.

The chain employs TRBV6-5 and TRBJ2-2, with D possibly TRBD1 on 5 matching bases. Trimming cost V 6 bases and J 1 base, with 6 bases left between them. Germline-derived CDR1 and CDR2 are MNHEY and SVGAGI. The CDR3 runs to 13 residues. The CDR3 DNA is TGTGCCAGCAGGGACAAGAACACCGGGGAGCTGTTTTTT. Amino acid sequence: CASRDKNTGELFF.

This clone was seen once. The chain has TRBV9 and TRBJ1-1, with 11 bases that match TRBD1. Germline V lookup: CDR1 SGDLS, CDR2 YYNGEE. J lost 1 base, V lost 5 bases, and 7 bases had no gene match. The CDR3 is 16 amino acids. The CDR3 coding sequence is TGTGCCAGCAGACCCGGGACAGGGGGAGCGAACACTGAAGCTTTCTTT. This codes for CASRPGTGGANTEAFF.

This clone was picked up one time. The chain joins TRBV5-1 to TRBJ2-7; 9 nucleotides line up with TRBD1. CDR3 length: 15 residues. CDR1 is SGHRS, CDR2 YFSETQ, per germline. V lost 4 bases, J lost 2 bases, and 7 bases stayed unmatched. The CDR3 nucleotides read TGCGCCAGCAGCACCGGACAGGGGAGGGCCTACGAGCAGTACTTC. Protein product: CASSTGQGRAYEQYF.

The chain uses TRBV7-6 and TRBJ2-1; 7 bases align to TRBD2. CDR3 size: 20 residues. V lost 0 bases and J lost 4; bases outside the gene matches: 18. Germline V gives CDR1 SGHVS, CDR2 FNYEAQ. CDR3 nucleotide sequence: TGTGCCAGCAGCTTAGCGGGCCCCGTCGGGACTAATCTCCGATACAATGAGCAGTTCTTC. Its translation: CASSLAGPVGTNLRYNEQFF. The whole variable domain, remainder taken from reference TRBV7-6 and TRBJ2-1, is GAGVSQSPRYKVTKRGQDVALRCDPISGHVSLYWYRQALGQGPEFLTYFNYEAQQDKSGLPNDRFSAERPEGSISTLTIQRTEQRDSAMYRCASSLAGPVGTNLRYNEQFFGPGTRLTVL.

V usage is TRBV6-1 and J usage is TRBJ1-5; TRBD1 is a possible D gene (5 bases). This CDR3 has 15 amino acids. Germline CDR1 is MNHNS and CDR2 is SASEGT. V lost 0 bases, J lost 5 bases, and 11 bases lay in between. CDR3 DNA: TGTGCCAGCAGTGAAGCTGCGGACAAGTATCAGCCCCAGCATTTT. It is translated as CASSEAADKYQPQHF.

Only a few counts were recorded for this clone. This chain connects TRBV30 to TRBJ2-3; 9 positions match TRBD2. Germline trimming cut 0 bases from V and 5 bases from J; bases unmatched to any gene: 6. Germline values: CDR1 GTSNPN, CDR2 SVGIG (reference sequence). The CDR3 covers 15 residues. Written as DNA, the CDR3 is TGTGCCTGGAGTGTACAAAGCGGGAGGAAAGATACGCAGTATTTT. This translates into CAWSVQSGRKDTQYF.

The chain employs TRBV24-1 and TRBJ2-1; TRBD2 is a possible D gene (5 bases). The ends were cut back, 3 bases at V and 5 bases at J, with 10 bases in the middle. This CDR3 comprises 14 residues. Germline CDR1 reads KGHDR; CDR2 reads SFDVKD. The CDR3 sequence: CATSDLGGNNEQFF. Here the CDR3 DNA reads TGTGCCACCAGTGATCTCGGAGGCAACAATGAGCAGTTCTTC.

This clone was recorded once. The V and J genes are TRBV28 and TRBJ2-7; the D gene is possibly TRBD1 (5 bases). The germline CDR1 and CDR2 sequences are MDHEN and SYDVKM. This CDR3 contains 13 residues. Between the trimmed V and J ends, which lost 1 base and 3 bases, there was a span of 7 bases. The CDR3: CASSLSRVYEQYF. The CDR3 DNA sequence: TGTGCCAGCAGTTTATCCAGGGTCTACGAGCAGTACTTC. Together with reference TRBV28 and TRBJ2-7, the CDR3 gives the full variable domain: DVKVTQSSRYLVKRTGEKVFLECVQDMDHENMFWYRQDPGLGLRLIYFSYDVKMKEKGDIPEGYSVSREKKERFSLILESASTNQTSMYLCASSLSRVYEQYFGPGTRLTVT.

The V and J genes are TRBV5-6 and TRBJ2-3; the D is unclear. Germline V gene lookup returns CDR1 SGHDT and CDR2 YYEEEE. The CDR3 extends over 12 amino acids. V was pared by 1 base and J by 6 bases, with 6 bases between. The CDR3 sequence is CASSLTPDTQYF. In DNA, the CDR3 is TGTGCCAGCAGCTTGACACCGGATACGCAGTATTTT.

The V and J genes are TRBV6-5 and TRBJ2-1; 12 nucleotides align to TRBD1. V gave up 6 bases and J gave up 6 bases; unmatched junction bases: 3. CDR3 size: 14 residues. Germline loops: CDR1 MNHEY, CDR2 SVGAGI. As DNA, the CDR3 is TGTGCCAGCAGGAGGGACAGGGGGCCCAATGAGCAGTTCTTC. Its protein is CASRRDRGPNEQFF.

The chain employs TRBV2 and TRBJ2-7; a weak D match, TRBD2 (5 bases). This CDR3 region has 14 residues. V shed 2 bases and J shed 4 bases, with 12 bases lying between them. Germline assignment: CDR1 SNHLY and CDR2 FYNNEI. CDR3 DNA sequence: TGTGCCAGCAGTGAAAGCCTCTGGGAGTACGAGCAGTACTTC. Its protein is CASSESLWEYEQYF.